Listed below are T cell receptor beta chains from one sample, sequenced in a study of T cell responses to AZD1222 COVID-19 vaccine. The assay was immunoSEQ multiplex PCR, and TCRdb's table has in-frame clones only and misses some. The data show roughly 69,000 clones, over 70% seen once. Source: peripheral blood, taken 28 days after the second AZD1222 dose. The source is an adult who received the AZD1222 COVID-19 vaccine. Both conserved end residues are trimmed from each CDR3. Part of the rows lack a size; the others show once, few, many or a class for expanded clones.

clone size: .; V gene: TRBV9; CDR3 protein: ASSFSNYGYT
clone size: .; V gene: TRBV12-3/TRBV12-4; CDR3 protein: ASRKSSVAF
clone size: .; V gene: TRBV25-1; CDR3 protein: ASSEGQTYSPLH
clone size: .; V gene: TRBV7-3; CDR3 protein: ASSFDSYNSPLH
clone size: .; V gene: TRBV30; CDR3 protein: AWSVDRGEETQY
clone size: few; V gene: TRBV27; CDR3 protein: ASRSGSGGGSPLH
clone size: .; V gene: TRBV5-6; CDR3 protein: ASTPGPFSTDTQY
clone size: .; V gene: TRBV5-6; CDR3 protein: ASSSVAGIKNIQY
clone size: .; V gene: TRBV6-5; CDR3 protein: ASRGTGVNNSPLH
clone size: .; V gene: TRBV29-1; CDR3 protein: SGRGESSYNEQF
clone size: .; V gene: TRBV12-5; CDR3 protein: ASGLDAHGNRPQH
clone size: .; V gene: TRBV19; CDR3 protein: ASSIRAGSYEQY
clone size: .; V gene: TRBV10-3; CDR3 protein: AISYRDDQPQH
clone size: .; V gene: TRBV27; CDR3 protein: ASSLSILSLYEQY
clone size: .; V gene: TRBV7-9; CDR3 protein: ASSFGQGWETQY
clone size: .; V gene: TRBV10-1; CDR3 protein: ASSDSINYNEQF
clone size: .; V gene: TRBV19; CDR3 protein: ASSPQGAMNGYT
clone size: once; V gene: TRBV3-1/TRBV3-2; CDR3 protein: ASSQVPGPDTQY
clone size: .; V gene: TRBV12-3/TRBV12-4; CDR3 protein: ASSYRYSPLH
clone size: .; V gene: TRBV5-1; CDR3 protein: ASSLVGGSYNEQF
clone size: .; V gene: TRBV4-1; CDR3 protein: ASSQAGTAGNTIY
clone size: .; V gene: TRBV7-9; CDR3 protein: ASSSALRAGGNYGYT
clone size: .; V gene: TRBV6-5; CDR3 protein: ASSTPQGFYEQY
clone size: .; V gene: TRBV11-3; CDR3 protein: ASSLESSGNTIY
clone size: .; V gene: TRBV7-3; CDR3 protein: ASSLRFSLEDTQY
clone size: .; V gene: TRBV6-6; CDR3 protein: ASSPFPPPDFGGENIQY
clone size: .; V gene: TRBV5-6; CDR3 protein: ASSLVDAGYGYT
clone size: .; V gene: TRBV9; CDR3 protein: ASSVEGGRETEAF
clone size: .; V gene: TRBV7-2; CDR3 protein: ASSSSLRDNLSST
clone size: .; V gene: TRBV29-1; CDR3 protein: SVKGLGGRQETQY
clone size: .; V gene: TRBV5-6; CDR3 protein: ASRLQGPDTQY
clone size: .; V gene: TRBV7-9; CDR3 protein: ASSNVQGAQPQH
clone size: few; V gene: TRBV5-1; CDR3 protein: ASSLQGYEQY
clone size: .; V gene: TRBV18; CDR3 protein: ASSRQGAGEQY
clone size: .; V gene: TRBV10-3; CDR3 protein: AISVQGANEQF
clone size: once; V gene: TRBV6-5; CDR3 protein: ASSWESNSPLH
clone size: .; V gene: TRBV5-8; CDR3 protein: ASSSLRGASQAF
clone size: .; V gene: TRBV6-2/TRBV6-3; CDR3 protein: ASSSRGVNSPLH
clone size: .; V gene: TRBV19; CDR3 protein: ASSSLTGELF
clone size: .; V gene: TRBV28; CDR3 protein: ASSLLAVSTGDQPQH
clone size: .; V gene: TRBV15; CDR3 protein: ATKRREPLPINEKLF
clone size: .; V gene: TRBV3-1/TRBV3-2; CDR3 protein: ASSQGREFNEQF
clone size: .; V gene: TRBV29-1; CDR3 protein: SASRADYTGELF
clone size: .; V gene: TRBV11-2; CDR3 protein: ASSSGQGAEYEQY